This entry lists 17 T cell receptor beta chains sequenced from one sample in a study of blood T cell repertoires in COVID-19. TCRdb's table, derived via immunoSEQ multiplex PCR, lists solely in-frame clones and lacks some. The data hold 300,000 to 450,000 clones, with approximately 92% observed a single time. Sequencing used PBMCs or T cells enriched from blood (not recorded which). The receptors were sampled from a man aged 18 to 30 who had recovered from COVID-19.

The rearrangement links TRBV29-1 to TRBJ1-2; 8 nucleotides line up with TRBD1. After removal of 0 bases from V and 5 bases from J, the junction contained 5 bases not matched to a gene. In germline, CDR1 is SQVTM, CDR2 ANQGSEA. This CDR3 contains 14 residues. Here the CDR3 DNA reads TGCAGCGTTGAAGAGATTCAGGGGGCGTATGGCTACACCTTC. It codes for CSVEEIQGAYGYTF.

This clone was recorded only once. This sequence joins TRBV12-5 and TRBJ2-3, with 16 positions matching TRBD2. The CDR3 is 17 residues long. Per germline, CDR1 LGHNT and CDR2 FRNRAP. After removal of 6 bases from V and 4 bases from J, the junction contained 7 bases not matched to a gene. CDR3 region: CASGAGLAGGHPDTQYF. The DNA of the CDR3 is TGTGCTAGTGGGGCGGGACTAGCGGGAGGGCATCCAGATACGCAGTATTTT.

The J gene is TRBJ2-1, the V gene TRBV5-1, with D possibly TRBD1 on 8 matching bases. This CDR3 is 15 amino acids long. The V gene's germline CDR1 is SGHRS and CDR2 YFSETQ. Trimming removed 6 bases from V and 3 bases from J, with 16 bases in between. CDR3 sequence: CASKQGGSVYNEQFF. The CDR3 DNA follows: TGCGCCAGCAAACAGGGGGGGAGCGTCTACAATGAGCAGTTCTTC.

This clone is a singleton in its sample. The V and J genes are TRBV7-2 and TRBJ1-2; D may be TRBD1 (5 bases). This CDR3 region has 13 residues. V lost 5 bases and J lost 3, with 10 bases in between. Germline V CDR1 and CDR2: SGHTA, FQGNSA. CDR3 in amino acids: CASSLDSHYGYTF. The CDR3 DNA reads as TGTGCCAGCAGCCTCGACAGCCACTATGGCTACACCTTC. The complete variable domain, with remaining parts taken from reference TRBV7-2 and TRBJ1-2, reads GAGVSQSPSNKVTEKGKDVELRCDPISGHTALYWYRQSLGQGLEFLIYFQGNSAPDKSGLPSDRFSAERTGGSVSTLTIQRTQQEDSAVYLCASSLDSHYGYTFGSGTRLTVV.

To note about this clone: The same CDR3 arises from other DNA sequences in this sample as well. The V and J genes are TRBV5-1 and TRBJ1-1, with 8 bases that match TRBD1. V shed 4 bases, J shed 1 base, and the junction held 9 bases outside the gene matches. The length of the CDR3 is 16 residues. The germline CDR1 and CDR2 sequences are SGHRS and YFSETQ. This CDR3 is CASSLAQGAGNTEAFF. CDR3 bases: TGCGCCAGCAGCCTTGCGCAGGGGGCAGGGAACACTGAAGCTTTCTTT.

This chain links TRBV5-1 with TRBJ2-5; 7 positions agree with TRBD2. The CDR3 covers 15 residues. Germline V gene data show CDR1 as SGHRS and CDR2 as YFSETQ. The ends lost 4 bases at V and 4 bases at J; junction bases unmatched: 10. CDR3 in amino acids: CASSGSLGGGETQYF. The CDR3 DNA is TGCGCCAGCAGCGGAAGCTTGGGGGGGGGAGAGACCCAGTACTTC.

The V call is TRBV28, the J call TRBJ2-2; 7 bases match TRBD2. Germline CDR1 and CDR2: MDHEN and SYDVKM. V lost 10 bases, J lost 3 bases, and 11 bases stayed unmatched. This CDR3 has 15 amino acids. The CDR3 sequence is CAIGAGVVDTGELFF. CDR3 coding DNA: TGTGCCATCGGGGCGGGAGTGGTCGACACCGGGGAGCTGTTTTTT.

The chain links TRBV27 to TRBJ2-1, with 8 bases aligning to TRBD1. CDR3 size: 15 residues. Germline V gene sequence: CDR1 MNHEY, CDR2 SMNVEV (reference sequence). Germline trimming cut 5 bases from V and 4 bases from J; bases unmatched to any gene: 7. The DNA for the CDR3 is TGTGCCAGCAGTCTAAGACAGGGGACGTACAATGAGCAGTTCTTC. Translating gives CASSLRQGTYNEQFF.

The chain employs TRBV28 and TRBJ2-6, with D perhaps matching TRBD1 (5 bases). V was pared by 3 bases and J by 8 bases, with 11 bases between. The CDR3 covers 14 residues. Germline V gene data show CDR1 as MDHEN and CDR2 as SYDVKM. CDR3 region: CASSFIREPNVLTF. CDR3 nucleotides: TGTGCCAGCAGTTTTATCAGGGAACCCAACGTCCTGACTTTC. Complete variable domain (other parts from reference TRBV28 and TRBJ2-6): DVKVTQSSRYLVKRTGEKVFLECVQDMDHENMFWYRQDPGLGLRLIYFSYDVKMKEKGDIPEGYSVSREKKERFSLILESASTNQTSMYLCASSFIREPNVLTFGAGSRLTVL.

Concerning this clone itself: The identical CDR3 is also encoded by other nucleotide sequences in the sample. This sequence joins TRBV6-5 and TRBJ1-6, with 8 bases fitting TRBD1. This CDR3 is built from 12 residues. CDR1 is MNHEY and CDR2 is SVGAGI in the germline V gene. The V gene end was trimmed by 8 bases and the J gene end by 10 bases; junction bases not matched to a gene: 4. In nucleotides, the CDR3 is TGTGCCAGCTCGACAGGGGACTCACCCCTCCACTTT. Protein: CASSTGDSPLHF.

The chain carries TRBV2 and TRBJ1-5; D uncertain. The CDR3 totals 14 residues. V was pared by 5 bases and J by 5 bases, with 13 bases between. CDR1 is SNHLY and CDR2 is FYNNEI in the germline V gene. CDR3 nucleotides: TGTGCCAGCAGTAGACTCCCTGGAGATCAGCCCCAGCATTTT. As protein: CASSRLPGDQPQHF.

This rearrangement joins TRBV7-2 to TRBJ2-1; no clear D. In germline, CDR1 is SGHTA, CDR2 FQGNSA. V shed 4 bases and J shed 0 bases, with 10 bases lying between them. The CDR3 extends over 15 amino acids. The CDR3 DNA reads as TGTGCCAGCAGCTCTAAGATGAGCTCCTACAATGAGCAGTTCTTC. This sequence encodes CASSSKMSSYNEQFF. The complete variable domain, with remaining parts taken from reference TRBV7-2 and TRBJ2-1, reads GAGVSQSPSNKVTEKGKDVELRCDPISGHTALYWYRQSLGQGLEFLIYFQGNSAPDKSGLPSDRFSAERTGGSVSTLTIQRTQQEDSAVYLCASSSKMSSYNEQFFGPGTRLTVL.

The chain uses TRBV6-7 and TRBJ2-7, with 9 bases matching TRBD1. TRBV6-7 is labeled an ORF, and its function is uncertain. V dropped 7 bases and J dropped 4; count of bases not matched to a gene: 8. The CDR3 contains 14 residues. CDR3 in amino acids: CASTGQGQGYEQYF. The CDR3, as DNA: TGTGCCAGCACCGGACAGGGACAGGGTTACGAGCAGTACTTC.

This sequence joins TRBV7-9 and TRBJ2-7; the D gene is possibly TRBD2 (5 bases). The CDR3 runs to 15 residues. V was clipped by 5 bases and J by 0 bases, with 14 bases between them. Germline V lookup: CDR1 SEHNR, CDR2 FQNEAQ (reference sequence). DNA of the CDR3: TGTGCCAGCAGCCCTACTAGGTGGAGCTCCTACGAGCAGTACTTC. Translation gives CASSPTRWSSYEQYF.

The chain carries TRBV4-1 and TRBJ1-1; D unresolved. The germline CDR1 and CDR2 sequences are MGHRA and YSYEKL. There are 16 residues in the CDR3. With 0 bases removed from V and 0 bases from J, the gap between germline ends came to 11 bases. The CDR3 protein is CASSQDSGYMNTEAFF. The CDR3 DNA reads TGCGCCAGCAGCCAAGACTCCGGGTACATGAACACTGAAGCTTTCTTT.

The chain is built from TRBV7-2 and TRBJ2-7, with D possibly TRBD1 on 7 matching bases. V shed 5 bases and J shed 3 bases, with 14 bases lying between them. The length of the CDR3 is 14 residues. Germline V gives CDR1 SGHTA, CDR2 FQGNSA. CDR3 region: CASSHPGDSYEQYF. The CDR3, as DNA: TGTGCCAGCAGCCACCCGGGGGACAGCTACGAGCAGTACTTC. Together with reference TRBV7-2 and TRBJ2-7, the CDR3 gives the full variable domain: GAGVSQSPSNKVTEKGKDVELRCDPISGHTALYWYRQSLGQGLEFLIYFQGNSAPDKSGLPSDRFSAERTGGSVSTLTIQRTQQEDSAVYLCASSHPGDSYEQYFGPGTRLTVT.

The chain carries TRBV6-5 and TRBJ2-7; 7 bases line up with TRBD1. The CDR3 contains 15 residues. From germline, CDR1 is MNHEY and CDR2 SVGAGI. The junction had 13 bases not matched to a gene; V was cut back by 6 bases and J by 5 bases. The CDR3 coding sequence is TGTGCCAGCAGGGAGACAGGGTCGGGACCTAACGAGCAGTACTTC. Translated: CASRETGSGPNEQYF.